The T cell receptor beta chain under discussion was sequenced for a study of blood T cell repertoires in COVID-19. The overall study: COVID-19 samples from acute and convalescent phases originated in the United States, Italy and Spain. T cells, B-cell-depleted T cells, or PBMCs supplied cDNA or gDNA.

This clone appeared once. The participants were between about 18 and 90 years old and came from under 25 US areas. Cohort 3 donors were reported recovered after two negative PCRs, clearance, or symptom resolution. The CDR3 is 13 residues long. Germline V lookup: CDR1 LNHDA, CDR2 SQIVND (reference sequence). The J segment lost 7 bases and the V segment lost 6 bases, leaving 8 bases of the junction unmatched. TCRdb keeps only in-frame clones here, not all; method: immunoSEQ multiplex PCR. The repertoire has 300,000 to 400,000 clones, more than 70% of them found once; the top ten carry 1.2%. The chain couples TRBV19 to TRBJ1-1; the match to TRBD1 covers 7 bases. Sequenced input: PBMCs or T cells enriched from blood (not recorded which). This receptor was identified in a woman between 18 and 30 years old who had recovered from COVID-19. The CDR3 region is CASRLTGKIEAFF. CDR3 nucleotides: TGTGCCAGTAGGTTGACAGGGAAGATTGAAGCTTTCTTT.